This T cell receptor (beta chain) comes out of a study of shared clonotypes between healthy human individuals. The CD8 memory fraction combined CD45RO+ cells with TemRA cells (CCR7-negative CD45RA+). Overall study findings and caveats: Represented genetic and exposure-history diversity was restricted by having few donors.

This clone was recorded a few times. The antigen is not known. Repertoires were generated with immunoSEQ multiplex PCR, while TCRdb's copy carries only in-frame clones and drops some. This table holds approximately 640,000 clones, roughly 91% found once. The origin of this receptor is a man aged 18 to 29 in good health. Some clones in this sample may be carry-over from other donors' samples. Material: memory CD8+ T cells from PBMCs. Subset defined: CD45RO+ cells pooled with CCR7-negative TemRA cells.

The CDR3 DNA reads TGTGCCAGCAGACGCGCTCACGCTGGAAACACCATATATTTT. Its translation: CASRRAHAGNTIYF. The chain joins TRBV7-2 to TRBJ1-3; D not certain. Looked up from germline, CDR1 is SGHTA and CDR2 is FQGNSA. CDR3 length equals 14 residues. Trimming left V 6 bases short and J 2 bases short, with 11 bases between.